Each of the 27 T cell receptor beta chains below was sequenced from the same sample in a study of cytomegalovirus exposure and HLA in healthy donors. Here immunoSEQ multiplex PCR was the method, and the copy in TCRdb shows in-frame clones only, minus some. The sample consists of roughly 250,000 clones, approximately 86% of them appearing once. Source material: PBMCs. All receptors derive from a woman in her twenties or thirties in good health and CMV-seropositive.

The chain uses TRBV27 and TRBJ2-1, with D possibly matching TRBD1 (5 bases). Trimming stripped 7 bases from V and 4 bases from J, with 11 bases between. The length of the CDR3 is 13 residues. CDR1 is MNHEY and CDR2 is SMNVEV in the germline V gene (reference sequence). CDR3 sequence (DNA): TGTGCCAGCACCCGCCAGGGATACAATGAGCAGTTCTTC. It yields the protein CASTRQGYNEQFF.

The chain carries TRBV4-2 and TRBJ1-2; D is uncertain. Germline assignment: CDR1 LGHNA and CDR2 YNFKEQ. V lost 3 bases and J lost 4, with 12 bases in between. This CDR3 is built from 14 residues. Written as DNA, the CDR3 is TGTGCCAGCAGCCAGCCCACCGGGAGCTATGGCTACACCTTC. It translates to CASSQPTGSYGYTF.

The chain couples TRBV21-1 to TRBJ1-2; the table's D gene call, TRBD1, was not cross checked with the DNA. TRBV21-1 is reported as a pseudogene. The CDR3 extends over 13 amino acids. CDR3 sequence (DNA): TGTGCCAGCAGCAAAGTCGCAGGGGATGGCTACACCTTC. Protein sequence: CASSKVAGDGYTF.

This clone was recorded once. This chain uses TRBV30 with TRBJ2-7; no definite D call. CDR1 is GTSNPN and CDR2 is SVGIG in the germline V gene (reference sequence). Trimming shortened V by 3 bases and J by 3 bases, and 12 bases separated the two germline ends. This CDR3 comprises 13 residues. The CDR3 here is CAWSPGEHYEQYF. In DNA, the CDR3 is TGTGCCTGGAGCCCCGGTGAGCACTACGAGCAGTACTTC. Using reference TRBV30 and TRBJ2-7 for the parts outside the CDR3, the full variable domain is SQTIHQWPATLVQPVGSPLSLECTVEGTSNPNLYWYRQAAGRGLQLLFYSVGIGQISSEVPQNLSASRPQDRQFILSSKKLLLSDSGFYLCAWSPGEHYEQYFGPGTRLTVT.

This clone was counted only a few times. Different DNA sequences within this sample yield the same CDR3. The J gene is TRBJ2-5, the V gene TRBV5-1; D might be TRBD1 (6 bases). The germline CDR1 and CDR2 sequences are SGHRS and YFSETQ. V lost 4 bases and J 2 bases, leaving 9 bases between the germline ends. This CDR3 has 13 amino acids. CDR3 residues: CASSRTVQETQYF. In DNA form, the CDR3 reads TGCGCCAGCAGCAGGACAGTGCAAGAGACCCAGTACTTC. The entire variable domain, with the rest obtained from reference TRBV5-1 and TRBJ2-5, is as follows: KAGVTQTPRYLIKTRGQQVTLSCSPISGHRSVSWYQQTPGQGLQFLFEYFSETQRNKGNFPGRFSGRQFSNSRSEMNVSTLELGDSALYLCASSRTVQETQYFGPGTRLLVL.

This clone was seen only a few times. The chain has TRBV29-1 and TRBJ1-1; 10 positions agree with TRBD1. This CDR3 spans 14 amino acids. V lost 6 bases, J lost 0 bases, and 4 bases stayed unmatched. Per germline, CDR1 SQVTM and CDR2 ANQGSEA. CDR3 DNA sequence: TGCAGCGTATGGGACAGGGGAATGAACACTGAAGCTTTCTTT. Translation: CSVWDRGMNTEAFF.

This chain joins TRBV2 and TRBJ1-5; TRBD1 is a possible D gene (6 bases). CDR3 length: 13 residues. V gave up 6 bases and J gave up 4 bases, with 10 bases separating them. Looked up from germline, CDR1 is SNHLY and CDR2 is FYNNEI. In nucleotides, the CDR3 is TGTGCCAGCAGACTAGGACAGAATCAGCCCCAGCATTTT. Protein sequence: CASRLGQNQPQHF. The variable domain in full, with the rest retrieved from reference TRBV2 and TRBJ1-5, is EPEVTQTPSHQVTQMGQEVILRCVPISNHLYFYWYRQILGQKVEFLVSFYNNEISEKSEIFDDQFSVERPDGSNFTLKIRSTKLEDSAMYFCASRLGQNQPQHFGDGTRLSIL.

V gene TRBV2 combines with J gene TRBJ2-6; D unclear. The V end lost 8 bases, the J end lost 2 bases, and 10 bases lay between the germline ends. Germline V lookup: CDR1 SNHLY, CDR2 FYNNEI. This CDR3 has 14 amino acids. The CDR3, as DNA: TGTGCCAGCGTCCCCGCTACTGGGGCCAACGTCCTGACTTTC. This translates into CASVPATGANVLTF. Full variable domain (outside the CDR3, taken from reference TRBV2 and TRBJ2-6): EPEVTQTPSHQVTQMGQEVILRCVPISNHLYFYWYRQILGQKVEFLVSFYNNEISEKSEIFDDQFSVERPDGSNFTLKIRSTKLEDSAMYFCASVPATGANVLTFGAGSRLTVL.

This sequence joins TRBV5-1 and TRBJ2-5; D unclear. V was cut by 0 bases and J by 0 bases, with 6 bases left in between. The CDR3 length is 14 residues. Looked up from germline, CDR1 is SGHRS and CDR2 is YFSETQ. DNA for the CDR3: TGCGCCAGCAGCTTGGGCCCAGACCAAGAGACCCAGTACTTC. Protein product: CASSLGPDQETQYF.

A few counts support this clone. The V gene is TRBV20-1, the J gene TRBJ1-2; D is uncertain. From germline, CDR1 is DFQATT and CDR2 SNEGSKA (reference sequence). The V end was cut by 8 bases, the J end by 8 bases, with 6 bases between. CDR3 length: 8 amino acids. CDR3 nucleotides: TGCAGTACTCTAGGCTACACCTTC. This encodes CSTLGYTF.

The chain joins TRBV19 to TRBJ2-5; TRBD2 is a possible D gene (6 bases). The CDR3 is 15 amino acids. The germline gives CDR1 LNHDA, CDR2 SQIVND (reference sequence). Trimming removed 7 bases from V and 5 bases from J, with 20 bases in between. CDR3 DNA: TGTGCCAGTAACCCATCGGTGGAGGAGGGGGAGACCCAGTACTTC. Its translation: CASNPSVEEGETQYF.

The CDR3 loop reads CASSLKTGGEYEQYF. The CDR3 DNA reads as TGTGCCAGCAGCTTGAAGACAGGGGGAGAGTACGAGCAGTACTTC. The V and J genes are TRBV11-3 and TRBJ2-7; 9 positions match TRBD1. Per the germline V gene, CDR1 is SGHNT and CDR2 is YENEEA. J lost 4 bases, V lost 3 bases, and 7 bases had no gene match. The CDR3 covers 15 residues.

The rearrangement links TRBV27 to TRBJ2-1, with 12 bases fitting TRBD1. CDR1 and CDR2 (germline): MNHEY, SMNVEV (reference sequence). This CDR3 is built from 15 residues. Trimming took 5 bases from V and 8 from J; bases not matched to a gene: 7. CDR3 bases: TGTGCCAGCAGTGGCTTAGGGACAGGGGGCGATGAGCAGTTCTTC. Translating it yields CASSGLGTGGDEQFF.

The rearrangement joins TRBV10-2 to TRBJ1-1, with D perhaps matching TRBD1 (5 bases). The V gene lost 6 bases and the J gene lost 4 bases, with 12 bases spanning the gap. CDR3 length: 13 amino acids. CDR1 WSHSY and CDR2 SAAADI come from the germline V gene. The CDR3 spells CASSRQGTTEAFF. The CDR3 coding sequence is TGCGCCAGCAGCCGGCAGGGAACCACTGAAGCTTTCTTT.

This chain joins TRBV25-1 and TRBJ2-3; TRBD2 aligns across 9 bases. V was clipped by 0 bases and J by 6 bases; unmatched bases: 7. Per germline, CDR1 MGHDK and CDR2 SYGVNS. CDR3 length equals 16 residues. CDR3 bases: TGTGCCAGCAGTGAATATTGGAAGCGGGAGGAGGATACGCAGTATTTT. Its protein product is CASSEYWKREEDTQYF.

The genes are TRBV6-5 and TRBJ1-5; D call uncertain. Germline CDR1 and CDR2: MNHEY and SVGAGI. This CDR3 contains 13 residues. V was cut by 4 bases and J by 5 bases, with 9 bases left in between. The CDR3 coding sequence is TGTGCCAGCAGTTTTAGTTTGGATCAGCCCCAGCATTTT. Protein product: CASSFSLDQPQHF.

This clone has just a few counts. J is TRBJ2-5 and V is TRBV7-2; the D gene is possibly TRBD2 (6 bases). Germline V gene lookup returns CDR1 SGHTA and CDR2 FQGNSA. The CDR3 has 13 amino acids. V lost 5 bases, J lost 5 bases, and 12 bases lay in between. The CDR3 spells CASSLGGFETQYF. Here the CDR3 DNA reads TGTGCCAGCAGCCTAGGAGGGTTTGAGACCCAGTACTTC.

In DNA, the CDR3 is TGTGCCAGGATTACAGGGGGCACCTATGGCTACACCTTC. Protein sequence: CARITGGTYGYTF. The chain combines TRBV2 with TRBJ1-2; the match to TRBD1 covers 9 bases. Germline V gene data show CDR1 as SNHLY and CDR2 as FYNNEI. The V and J ends lost 9 bases and 4 bases, in that order; junction bases with no gene match: 6. The CDR3 runs to 13 residues. The variable domain in full, completed from reference TRBV2 and TRBJ1-2, reads EPEVTQTPSHQVTQMGQEVILRCVPISNHLYFYWYRQILGQKVEFLVSFYNNEISEKSEIFDDQFSVERPDGSNFTLKIRSTKLEDSAMYFCARITGGTYGYTFGSGTRLTVV.

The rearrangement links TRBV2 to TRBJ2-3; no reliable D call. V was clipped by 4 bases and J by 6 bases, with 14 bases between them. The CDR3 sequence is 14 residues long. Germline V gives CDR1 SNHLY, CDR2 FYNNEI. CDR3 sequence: CASSGLVHADTQYF. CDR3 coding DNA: TGTGCCAGCAGTGGGCTAGTCCATGCGGATACGCAGTATTTT.

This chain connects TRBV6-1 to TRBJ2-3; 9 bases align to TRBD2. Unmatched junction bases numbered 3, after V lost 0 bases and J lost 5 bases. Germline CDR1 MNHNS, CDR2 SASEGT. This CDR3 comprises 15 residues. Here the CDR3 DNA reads TGTGCCAGCAGTGAAGCTAGCGGGAGTGGAGATACGCAGTATTTT. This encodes CASSEASGSGDTQYF.

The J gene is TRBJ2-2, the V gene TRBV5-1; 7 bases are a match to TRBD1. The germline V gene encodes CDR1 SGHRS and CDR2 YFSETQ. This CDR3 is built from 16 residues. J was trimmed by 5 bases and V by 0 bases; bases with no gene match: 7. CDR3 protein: CASSLVGGAYTGELFF. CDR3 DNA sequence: TGCGCCAGCAGCTTGGTAGGGGGCGCGTATACCGGGGAGCTGTTTTTT.

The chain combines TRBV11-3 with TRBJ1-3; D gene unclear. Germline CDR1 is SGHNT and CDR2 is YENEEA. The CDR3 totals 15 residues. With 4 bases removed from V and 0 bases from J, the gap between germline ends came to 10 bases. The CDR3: CASSSRLSSGNTIYF. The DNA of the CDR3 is TGTGCCAGCAGCTCCCGGTTGAGCTCTGGAAACACCATATATTTT.

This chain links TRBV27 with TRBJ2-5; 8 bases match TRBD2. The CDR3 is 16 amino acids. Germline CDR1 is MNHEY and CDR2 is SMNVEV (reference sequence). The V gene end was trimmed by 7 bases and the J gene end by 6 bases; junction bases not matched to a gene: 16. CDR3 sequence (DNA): TGTGCCAGCATGAAACGACTAGCGTATTCAGGAAAGACCCAGTACTTC. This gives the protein CASMKRLAYSGKTQYF.

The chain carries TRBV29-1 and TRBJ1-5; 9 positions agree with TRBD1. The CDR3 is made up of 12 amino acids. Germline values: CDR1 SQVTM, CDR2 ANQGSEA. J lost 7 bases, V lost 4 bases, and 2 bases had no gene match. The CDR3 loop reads CSVGDRDQPQHF. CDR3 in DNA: TGCAGCGTTGGGGACAGGGACCAGCCCCAGCATTTT.

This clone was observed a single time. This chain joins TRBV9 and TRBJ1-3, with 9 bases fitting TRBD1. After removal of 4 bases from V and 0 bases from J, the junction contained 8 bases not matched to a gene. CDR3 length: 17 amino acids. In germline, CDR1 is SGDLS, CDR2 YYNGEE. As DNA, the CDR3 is TGTGCCAGCAGCCCCCGGACAGGGGCCCTCTCTGGAAACACCATATATTTT. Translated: CASSPRTGALSGNTIYF.

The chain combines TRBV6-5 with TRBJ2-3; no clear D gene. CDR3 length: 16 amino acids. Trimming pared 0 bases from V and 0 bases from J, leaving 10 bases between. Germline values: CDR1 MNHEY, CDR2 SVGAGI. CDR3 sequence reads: CASSYSLASSTDTQYF. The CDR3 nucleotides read TGTGCCAGCAGTTACTCTTTAGCTTCTAGCACAGATACGCAGTATTTT.

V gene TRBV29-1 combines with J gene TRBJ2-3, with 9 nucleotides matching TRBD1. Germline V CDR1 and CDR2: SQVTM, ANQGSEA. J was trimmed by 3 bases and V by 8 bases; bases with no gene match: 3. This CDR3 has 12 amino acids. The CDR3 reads CSSGQGTDTQYF. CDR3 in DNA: TGCAGCTCCGGACAGGGGACAGATACGCAGTATTTT.